These 8 T cell receptor beta chains share one sample of origin, sequenced in a study of technical replicates of blood from a few donors. The table came from immunoSEQ multiplex PCR; TCRdb's copy has only in-frame clones and leaves some out. The repertoire holds 50,000 or so clones, with 90% to 95% as singletons. Sequencing used PBMCs. The receptors were gathered from a human donor in good health. Some clones in this sample may be carry-over from other donors' samples.

The chain recombines TRBV4-3 with TRBJ1-2; 9 nucleotides align to TRBD1. The CDR3 sequence is 20 residues long. CDR1 is LGHNA, CDR2 YSLEER, per germline. The J segment lost 3 bases and the V segment lost 3 bases, leaving 20 bases of the junction unmatched. This CDR3 reads CASSQDATKVTGGPHYGYTF. Here the CDR3 DNA reads TGCGCCAGCAGCCAGGACGCTACAAAAGTGACAGGGGGACCCCACTATGGCTACACCTTC.

This chain connects TRBV11-3 to TRBJ2-3; TRBD2 matches 11 bases. The CDR3 is made up of 17 amino acids. The germline V gene encodes CDR1 SGHNT and CDR2 YENEEA. Trimming at V came to 5 bases and at J to 3 bases, leaving 10 bases not matched to a gene. The CDR3 nucleotides are TGTGCCAGCAGCCCAGGGACTAGCGGAGGTCCTACAGATACGCAGTATTTT. Protein product: CASSPGTSGGPTDTQYF.

This chain uses TRBV7-6 with TRBJ2-2; D remains unclear. Trimming took off 0 bases at V and 4 bases at J, with 3 bases between the two ends. The V gene's germline CDR1 is SGHVS and CDR2 FNYEAQ. This CDR3 region has 13 residues. CDR3 nucleotide sequence: TGTGCCAGCAGCTTAGCTCTCACCGGGGAGCTGTTTTTT. This encodes CASSLALTGELFF.

The CDR3 is CASSPNRYEQYF. CDR3 nucleotides: TGTGCCAGCAGCCCTAATCGGTACGAGCAGTACTTC. V usage is TRBV11-2 and J usage is TRBJ2-7, with unresolved D. V gave up 5 bases and J gave up 4 bases, with 9 bases separating them. The CDR3 is 12 residues long. Germline values: CDR1 SGHAT, CDR2 FQNNGV.

The chain is built from TRBV6-6 and TRBJ1-1, with 9 bases fitting TRBD1. Germline V gives CDR1 MNHNY, CDR2 SVGAGI (reference sequence). The CDR3 consists of 13 residues. Trimming removed 2 bases from V and 11 bases from J; junction bases left unmatched: 6. The CDR3 bases are TGTGCCAGCAGTTACCCCGGGACAGGGATGGCTTTCTTT. Protein product: CASSYPGTGMAFF.

The J gene is TRBJ1-5, the V gene TRBV9; 7 positions agree with TRBD1. Per the germline V gene, CDR1 is SGDLS and CDR2 is YYNGEE. CDR3 length equals 12 residues. Trimming at V came to 8 bases and at J to 8 bases, leaving 7 bases not matched to a gene. CDR3 region: CARGTAPEPQHF. The CDR3, as DNA: TGTGCCAGGGGGACAGCTCCGGAGCCCCAGCATTTT.

The genes are TRBV28 and TRBJ2-7; tentative D call: TRBD2 (7 bases). The CDR3 extends over 17 amino acids. With 4 bases removed from V and 0 bases from J, the gap between germline ends came to 19 bases. Per the germline V gene, CDR1 is MDHEN and CDR2 is SYDVKM. Here the CDR3 reads CASSSSWGGGASYEQYF. The DNA for the CDR3 is TGTGCCAGCAGTTCCTCCTGGGGGGGCGGGGCCTCCTACGAGCAGTACTTC.

The rearrangement links TRBV4-3 to TRBJ2-1; D may be TRBD1 (5 bases). Germline CDR1 LGHNA, CDR2 YSLEER. There are 18 residues in the CDR3. Between the trimmed V and J ends, which lost 0 bases and 0 bases, there was a span of 15 bases. CDR3 sequence: CASSQDPPIDSSYNEQFF. The CDR3 DNA sequence: TGCGCCAGCAGCCAAGATCCTCCTATTGACAGCTCCTACAATGAGCAGTTCTTC.